This is a list of T cell receptor beta chains from one sample in a study of T cells after yellow fever vaccination. TCRdb re-called the 5' RACE reads with MiXCR, one entry per CDR3 protein. The sample records about 240,000 distinct CDR3 sequences, 6.9% being singletons. Sequences were derived from CD4+ T cells sorted from PBMCs, sampled 15 days after the yellow fever booster vaccination. The receptors were gathered from a man aged 25 to 45 who received the YFV17D yellow fever vaccine. The CDR3 runs from the conserved cysteine through the conserved F or W. A D gene is named only where the DNA matches it firmly. Size tells how often a clone was seen (once, few, many) or the class of an expanded clone, and some rows leave it out.

few	TRBV20-1	TRBJ2-7	-	TGCAGTGTTACAAGCGGAAGGGGCGGGTACGAGCAGTACTTC	CSVTSGRGGYEQYF
-	TRBV20-1	TRBJ1-1	-	TGCAGTGCTAAGTCGACAGGTGGGAACACTGAAGCTTTCTTT	CSAKSTGGNTEAFF
-	TRBV25-1	TRBJ1-2	TRBD1	TGTGCCACCAGCCGGGGACAGGGGGGGGGCTACACCTTC	CATSRGQGGGYTF
-	TRBV10-2	TRBJ2-1	-	TGCGCCAGCAGATTGGACCGCTCACACTTCTTC	CASRLDRSHFF
-	TRBV5-1	TRBJ2-1	TRBD2	TGCGCCAGCAGCCCTTATCTAGCGGGTTCTTACAATGAGCAGTTCTTC	CASSPYLAGSYNEQFF
many	TRBV18	TRBJ2-3	TRBD1	TGTGCCAGCTCACCGACAGGGCAAGATACGCAGTATTTT	CASSPTGQDTQYF
few	TRBV7-2	TRBJ1-5	-	TGTGCCAGCAGCCCGGGGCCCAGCAATCAGCCCCAGCATTTT	CASSPGPSNQPQHF
many	TRBV7-2	TRBJ2-2	TRBD2	TGTGCCAGCAAACCGGGACTAGCGGCCGGGGAGCTGTTTTTT	CASKPGLAAGELFF
-	TRBV7-2	TRBJ2-3	-	TGTGCCAGCAGCTTATGGCCCCTCACAGATACGCAGTATTTT	CASSLWPLTDTQYF
-	TRBV28	TRBJ1-2	-	TGTGCCAGCAGTTTAGGGGGAAGGTATGGCTACACCTTC	CASSLGGRYGYTF
many	TRBV29-1	TRBJ2-1	TRBD2	TGCAGCGCAAAGTCGGGGGACTATAGGGTTGAGCAGTTCTTC	CSAKSGDYRVEQFF
many	TRBV15	TRBJ2-1	-	TGTGCCACCAGCAGAGATCTAGGGGGATACAATGAGCAGTTCTTC	CATSRDLGGYNEQFF
many	TRBV12-3/TRBV12-4	TRBJ2-7	-	TGTGCCACCTCTCACGCCGGCTACGAGCAGTACTTC	CATSHAGYEQYF
-	TRBV18	TRBJ2-2	-	TGTGCCAGCTCACTGACTAAAGAGCCCGGGGAGCTGTTTTTT	CASSLTKEPGELFF
many	TRBV20-1	TRBJ1-2	-	TGCAGTGCTAGAGTGGGGGATGGCTACACCTTC	CSARVGDGYTF
-	TRBV5-1	TRBJ2-6	TRBD1	TGCGCCAGCAGCCCCCTGGGGACAGGGTTTGGGGCCAACGTCCTGACTTTC	CASSPLGTGFGANVLTF
-	TRBV29-1	TRBJ2-2	-	TGCAGCGCCGGGGACCACGCCGCTGCCGGGGAGCTGTTTTTT	CSAGDHAAAGELFF
many	TRBV9	TRBJ2-1	-	TGTGCCAGCAGCGCCCAAGGACTAACCTACAATGAGCAGTTCTTC	CASSAQGLTYNEQFF
few	TRBV7-2	TRBJ2-3	-	TGTGCCAGCAGCCTAAATCACGACCGAAATACGCAGTATTTT	CASSLNHDRNTQYF
few	TRBV7-2	TRBJ2-1	TRBD1	TGTGCCAGCAGCCAGGGGGTAAACAATGAGCAGTTCTTC	CASSQGVNNEQFF
many	TRBV29-1	TRBJ2-4	TRBD2	TGCAGCGCCGCGCGGGGAGGGATTCAGTACTTC	CSAARGGIQYF
many	TRBV6-2/TRBV6-3	TRBJ2-7	TRBD2	TGTGCCAGCAGTTATAGAAGACTAGCGGGAGCCCATAGAGTTTCCTACGAGCAGTACTTC	CASSYRRLAGAHRVSYEQYF
few	TRBV10-3	TRBJ1-3	-	TGTGCCATCACCACGGGGTTTGGAGCTGGAAACACCATATATTTT	CAITTGFGAGNTIYF
-	TRBV20-1	TRBJ2-3	TRBD2	TGCTGTGCTAGAGGCCGGCTTAGCGGGGGTGGCACAGATACGCAGTATTTT	CCARGRLSGGGTDTQYF
few	TRBV15	TRBJ1-2	-	TGTGCCACCAGCGGGGACGGAAACTATGGCTACACCTTC	CATSGDGNYGYTF
few	TRBV3-1	TRBJ1-1	-	TGTGCCAGCAGCCAATCGAACACCTGGGACACTGAAGCTTTCTTT	CASSQSNTWDTEAFF
many	TRBV21-1	TRBJ2-7	-	TGTGCCAGCAGAACGGGACAGACAGTGGGGAGCTACGAGCAGTACTTC	CASRTGQTVGSYEQYF
many	TRBV7-2	TRBJ2-1	-	TGTGCCAGCACCTTACAGGTTGAGAATGAGCAGTTCTTC	CASTLQVENEQFF
-	TRBV15	TRBJ2-4	-	TGTGCCACCAGCAGAGATCTGGAAAACATTCAGTACTTC	CATSRDLENIQYF
many	TRBV19	TRBJ2-3	-	TGTGCCAGTAGTATAGCGGCTAGCACAGATACGCAGTATTTT	CASSIAASTDTQYF
-	TRBV21-1	TRBJ2-1	-	TGTGCCAGCAGCAACCGACTAGCCCATGAGCAGTTCTTC	CASSNRLAHEQFF
few	TRBV7-8	TRBJ2-1	TRBD2	TGTGCCAGCAGATCTCTTAGCGGGAGGACCATCGATGAGCAGTTCTTC	CASRSLSGRTIDEQFF
-	TRBV5-6	TRBJ1-2	-	TGTGCCAGCAGCCAAGCTGCTGACACCTTC	CASSQAADTF
few	TRBV7-8	TRBJ1-3	-	TGTGCCAGCAGCTTAGTTTGGGGAAACACCATATATTTT	CASSLVWGNTIYF
many	TRBV7-9	TRBJ1-1	-	TGTGCCGGCGAAGGAGAACTACAAAACACTGAAGCTTTCTTT	CAGEGELQNTEAFF
-	TRBV7-8	TRBJ2-5	-	TGTGCCAGCAGTATTGCCGGGACTGCACAAGAGACCCAGTACTTC	CASSIAGTAQETQYF
few	TRBV7-8	TRBJ2-3	-	TGTGCCAGCAGCTTACCCTATAGACAAGCTCGCACAGATACGCAGTATTTT	CASSLPYRQARTDTQYF
-	TRBV7-6	TRBJ2-7	TRBD2	TGTGCCAGCAGTTCTAACGTTCTAGCGGGAAATGAGCAGTACTTC	CASSSNVLAGNEQYF
many	TRBV3-1	TRBJ1-1	-	TGTGCCAGCAGCCAAGCAAGGACATCTGTGAACACTGAAGCTTTCTTT	CASSQARTSVNTEAFF
many	TRBV7-2	TRBJ2-1	TRBD2	TGTGCCAGCAGCTCCCGGGGTGCGGGAGTTTCCTACAATGAGCAGTTCTTC	CASSSRGAGVSYNEQFF
few	TRBV10-2	TRBJ2-2	-	TGCGCCAGTGAAACGGGGCCGAACACCGGGGAGCTGTTTTTT	CASETGPNTGELFF
few	TRBV5-5	TRBJ1-5	-	TGTGCCAGCAGCCAAAGACAGAACAATCAGCCCCAGCATTTT	CASSQRQNNQPQHF
few	TRBV6-5	TRBJ1-1	-	TGTGCCAGCAGGCAGGGGACTGAAGCTTTCTTT	CASRQGTEAFF
many	TRBV12-3/TRBV12-4	TRBJ2-7	TRBD1	TGTGCCACAGGGACAGGGGGCCCCTACGAGCAGTACTTC	CATGTGGPYEQYF
many	TRBV20-1	TRBJ2-3	TRBD2	TGCAGTGCCACAGAGCTGGTAGCGGGAGGCTTACCAGATACGCAGTATTTT	CSATELVAGGLPDTQYF
many	TRBV5-6	TRBJ2-7	-	TGTGCCAGCAGCTTGGTTTCAGCTGTTTACGAGCAGTACTTC	CASSLVSAVYEQYF
few	TRBV28	TRBJ2-3	-	TGTGCCAGCAGCCAAGGGGCCTTGGGCACAGATACGCAGTATTTT	CASSQGALGTDTQYF
-	TRBV12-3/TRBV12-4	TRBJ1-1	-	TGTGCCAGCAGTTCCCCGACAGGAGGGAACACTGAAGCTTTCTTT	CASSSPTGGNTEAFF
many	TRBV9	TRBJ1-1	-	TGTGCCAGCAGTCGTTCAGGGGCTACTGAAGCTTTCTTT	CASSRSGATEAFF
-	TRBV4-3	TRBJ1-1	-	TGCGCCAGCAGCCAAGACAAAGGGGGGGATACTGAAGCTTTCTTT	CASSQDKGGDTEAFF
many	TRBV15	TRBJ2-5	-	TGTGCCACCAGCAGAGGGGTCTCGGGTGAGACCCAGTACTTC	CATSRGVSGETQYF
-	TRBV11-3	TRBJ2-3	TRBD2	TGTGCCAGCAGCACCGGTGGAGGACTAGCGGAATCAGATACGCAGTATTTT	CASSTGGGLAESDTQYF
many	TRBV12-3/TRBV12-4	TRBJ1-1	-	TGTGCCAGCAGTTTATCTGGGGGAGAAGCTTTCTTT	CASSLSGGEAFF
-	TRBV7-8	TRBJ2-2	TRBD2	TGTGCCAGCAGCTCGACTAGCGGGGGCACCGGGGAGCTGTTTTTT	CASSSTSGGTGELFF
-	TRBV20-1	TRBJ2-5	-	TGCAGTGCTAGAGATCTAGTAATGGAGACCCAGTACTTC	CSARDLVMETQYF